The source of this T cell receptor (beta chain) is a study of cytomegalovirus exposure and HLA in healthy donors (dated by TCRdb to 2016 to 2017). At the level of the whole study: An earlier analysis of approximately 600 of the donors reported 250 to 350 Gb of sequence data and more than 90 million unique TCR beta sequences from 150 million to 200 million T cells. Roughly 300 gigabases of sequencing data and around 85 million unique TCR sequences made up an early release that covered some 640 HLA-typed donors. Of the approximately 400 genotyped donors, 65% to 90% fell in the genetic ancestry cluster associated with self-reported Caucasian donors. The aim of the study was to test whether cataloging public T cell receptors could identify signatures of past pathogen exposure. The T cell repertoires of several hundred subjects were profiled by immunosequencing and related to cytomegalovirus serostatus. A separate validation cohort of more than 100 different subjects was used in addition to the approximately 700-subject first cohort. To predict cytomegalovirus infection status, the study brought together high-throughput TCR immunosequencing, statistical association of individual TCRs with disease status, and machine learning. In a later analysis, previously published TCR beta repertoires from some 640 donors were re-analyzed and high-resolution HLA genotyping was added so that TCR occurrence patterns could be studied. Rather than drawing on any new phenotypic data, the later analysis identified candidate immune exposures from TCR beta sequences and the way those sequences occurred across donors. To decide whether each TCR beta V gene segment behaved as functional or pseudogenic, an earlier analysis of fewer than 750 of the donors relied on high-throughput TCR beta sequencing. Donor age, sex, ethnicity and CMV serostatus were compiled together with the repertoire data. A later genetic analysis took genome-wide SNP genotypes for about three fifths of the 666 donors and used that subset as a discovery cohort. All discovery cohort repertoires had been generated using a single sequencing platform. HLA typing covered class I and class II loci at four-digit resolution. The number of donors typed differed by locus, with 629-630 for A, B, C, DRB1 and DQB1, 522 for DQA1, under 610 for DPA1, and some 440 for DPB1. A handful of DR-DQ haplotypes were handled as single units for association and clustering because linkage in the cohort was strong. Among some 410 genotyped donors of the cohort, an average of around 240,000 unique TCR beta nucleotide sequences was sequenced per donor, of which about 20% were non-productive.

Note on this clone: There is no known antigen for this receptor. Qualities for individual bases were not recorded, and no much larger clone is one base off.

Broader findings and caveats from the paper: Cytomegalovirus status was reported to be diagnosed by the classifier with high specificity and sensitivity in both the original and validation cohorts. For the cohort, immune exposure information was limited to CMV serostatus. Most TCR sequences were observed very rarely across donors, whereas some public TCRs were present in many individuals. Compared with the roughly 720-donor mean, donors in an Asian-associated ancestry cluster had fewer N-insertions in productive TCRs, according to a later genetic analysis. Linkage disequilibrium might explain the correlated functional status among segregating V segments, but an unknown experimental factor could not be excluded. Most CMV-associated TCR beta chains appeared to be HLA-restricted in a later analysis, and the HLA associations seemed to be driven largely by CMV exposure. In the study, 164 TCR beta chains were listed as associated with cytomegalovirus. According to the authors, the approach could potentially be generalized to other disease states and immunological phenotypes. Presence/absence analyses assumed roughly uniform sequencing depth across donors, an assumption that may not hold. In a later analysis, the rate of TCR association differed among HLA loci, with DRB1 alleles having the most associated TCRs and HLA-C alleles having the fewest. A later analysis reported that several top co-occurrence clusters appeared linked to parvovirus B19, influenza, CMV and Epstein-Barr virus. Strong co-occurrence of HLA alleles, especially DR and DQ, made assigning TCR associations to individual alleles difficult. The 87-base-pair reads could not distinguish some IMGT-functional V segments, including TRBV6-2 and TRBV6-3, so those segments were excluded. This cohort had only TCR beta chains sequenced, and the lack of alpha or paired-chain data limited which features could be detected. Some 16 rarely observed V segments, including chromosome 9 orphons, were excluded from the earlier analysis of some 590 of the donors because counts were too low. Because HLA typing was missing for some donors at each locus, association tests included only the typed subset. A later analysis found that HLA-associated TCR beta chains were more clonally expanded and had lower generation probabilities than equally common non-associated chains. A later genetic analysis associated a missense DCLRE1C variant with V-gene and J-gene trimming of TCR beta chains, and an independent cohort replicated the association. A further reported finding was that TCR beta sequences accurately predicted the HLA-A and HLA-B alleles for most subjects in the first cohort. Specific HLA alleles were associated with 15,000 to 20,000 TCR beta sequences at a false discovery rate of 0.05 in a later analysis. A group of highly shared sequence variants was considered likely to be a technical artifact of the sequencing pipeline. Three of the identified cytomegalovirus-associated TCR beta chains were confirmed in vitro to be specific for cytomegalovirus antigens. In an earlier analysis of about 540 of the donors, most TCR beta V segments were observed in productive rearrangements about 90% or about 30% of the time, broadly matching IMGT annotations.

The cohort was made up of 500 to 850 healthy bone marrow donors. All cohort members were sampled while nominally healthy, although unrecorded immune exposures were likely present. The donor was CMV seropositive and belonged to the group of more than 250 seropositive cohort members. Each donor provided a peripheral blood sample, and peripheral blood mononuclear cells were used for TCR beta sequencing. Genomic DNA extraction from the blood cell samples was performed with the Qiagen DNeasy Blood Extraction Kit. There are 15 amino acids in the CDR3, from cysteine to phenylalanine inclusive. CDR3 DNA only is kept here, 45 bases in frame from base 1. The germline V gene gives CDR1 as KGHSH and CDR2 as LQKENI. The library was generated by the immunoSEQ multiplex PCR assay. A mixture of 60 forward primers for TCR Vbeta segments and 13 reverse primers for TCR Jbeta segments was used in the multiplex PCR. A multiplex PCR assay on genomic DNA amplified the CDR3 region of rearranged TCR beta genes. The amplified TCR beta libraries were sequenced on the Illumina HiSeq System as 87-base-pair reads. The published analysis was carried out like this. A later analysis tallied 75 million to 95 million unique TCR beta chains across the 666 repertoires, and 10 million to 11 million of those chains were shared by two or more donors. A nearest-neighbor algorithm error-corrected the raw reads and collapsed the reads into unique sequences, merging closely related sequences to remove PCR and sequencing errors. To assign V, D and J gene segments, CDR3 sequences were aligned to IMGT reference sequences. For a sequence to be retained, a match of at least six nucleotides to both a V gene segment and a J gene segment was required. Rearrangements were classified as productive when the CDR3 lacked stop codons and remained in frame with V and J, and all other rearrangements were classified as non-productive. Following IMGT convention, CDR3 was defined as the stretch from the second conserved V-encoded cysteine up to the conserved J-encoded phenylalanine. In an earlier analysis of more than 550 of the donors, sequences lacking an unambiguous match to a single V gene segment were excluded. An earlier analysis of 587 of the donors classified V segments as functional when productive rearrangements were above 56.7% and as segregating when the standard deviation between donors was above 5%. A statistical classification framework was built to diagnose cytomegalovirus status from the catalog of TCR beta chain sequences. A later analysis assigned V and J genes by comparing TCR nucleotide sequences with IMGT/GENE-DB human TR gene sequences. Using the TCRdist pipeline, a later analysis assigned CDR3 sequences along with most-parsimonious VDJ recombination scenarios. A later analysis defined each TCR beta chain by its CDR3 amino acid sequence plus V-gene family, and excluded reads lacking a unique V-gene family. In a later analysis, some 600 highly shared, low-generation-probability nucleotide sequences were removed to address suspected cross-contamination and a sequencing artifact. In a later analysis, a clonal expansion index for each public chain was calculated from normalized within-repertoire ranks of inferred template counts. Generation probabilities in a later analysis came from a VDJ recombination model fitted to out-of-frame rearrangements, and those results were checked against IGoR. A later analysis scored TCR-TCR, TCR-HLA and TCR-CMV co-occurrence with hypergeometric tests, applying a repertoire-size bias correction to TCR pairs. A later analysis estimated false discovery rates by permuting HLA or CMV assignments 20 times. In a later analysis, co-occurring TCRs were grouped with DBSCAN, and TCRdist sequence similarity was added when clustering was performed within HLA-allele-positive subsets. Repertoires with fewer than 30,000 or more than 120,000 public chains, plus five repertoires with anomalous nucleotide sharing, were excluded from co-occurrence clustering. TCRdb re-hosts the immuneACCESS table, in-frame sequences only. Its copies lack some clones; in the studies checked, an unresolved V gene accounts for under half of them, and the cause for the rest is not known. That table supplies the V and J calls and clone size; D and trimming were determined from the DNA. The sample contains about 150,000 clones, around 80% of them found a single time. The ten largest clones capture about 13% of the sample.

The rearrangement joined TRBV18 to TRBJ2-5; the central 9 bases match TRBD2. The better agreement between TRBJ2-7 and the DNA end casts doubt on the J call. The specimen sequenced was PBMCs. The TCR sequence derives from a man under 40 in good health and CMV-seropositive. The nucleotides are TGTGCCAGCTCACCCCGGACTAGCGAGACCTACGAGCAGTACTTC. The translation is CASSPRTSETYEQYF.